This T cell receptor beta chain derives from a study of OX40 agonist ivuxolimab in advanced cancers. Background on the study: Patients were dosed with the agonistic anti-OX40 (CD134) antibody ivuxolimab. Among those enrolled, mean age was about 62 years (range about 23 to 85) and 75% to 85% were male. Study-wide results and caveats: Doses of 0.1 to 3.0 mg/kg were accompanied by clonal expansion of CD4+ and CD8+ blood T cells by week 6.

Trimming removed 6 bases from V and 9 bases from J, with 6 bases in between. CDR1 is SEHNR, CDR2 FQNEAQ, per germline (reference sequence). The length of the CDR3 is 10 residues. Sequencing was performed with immunoSEQ multiplex PCR; in TCRdb, only in-frame clones are kept and a portion is missing. The table shows about 70,000 clones, with approximately 90% occurring only once. Concerning this clone: Its antigen remains unidentified.

The V and J genes are TRBV7-9 and TRBJ2-1; weak D call: TRBD1 (5 bases). The TCR originated in an adult with an advanced solid tumor such as melanoma, head and neck, liver or kidney cancer. The sample here was CD4+ or CD8+ T cells sorted from blood, taken in a trial of the OX40 agonist ivuxolimab. The CDR3 nucleotides read TGTGCCAGCAGTGGGGCTGAGCAGTTCTTC. Its protein product is CASSGAEQFF.